The present TCR beta chain was sequenced within a study of shared clonotypes between healthy human individuals. For the study at large: The cohort comprised a couple of women and a few men. Their ages spanned 18 to 49 years. A donor's plate count was three for CD4 naive and three for CD4 memory; CD8 naive had two and CD8 memory one. Study conclusions and caveats: Exclusively blood specimens were collected; tissue repertoires likely differ.

This clone was seen only a few times. Its specificity is not known. Running of the assay took place at deep level. Repertoires were generated with immunoSEQ multiplex PCR, while TCRdb's copy carries only in-frame clones and drops some. Of about 2.3 million clones in the sample, under 95% were seen once. This TCR was sampled from a man younger than 30 in good health. Some clones in this sample may be carry-over from other donors' samples. Sequencing was performed on naive CD4+ T cells from PBMCs. Stated subset: CD45RA+ positively selected.

CDR3 in DNA: TGTGCCAGCAGCTCCCGGACAGGGGGCGATAGCTACACCTTC. Translated, it gives CASSSRTGGDSYTF. The rearrangement uses TRBV7-9 and TRBJ1-2, with TRBD1 matching 11 bases. Trimming cost V 4 bases and J 9 bases; bases outside gene matches: 7. The germline V gene encodes CDR1 SEHNR and CDR2 FQNEAQ (reference sequence). This CDR3 is 14 amino acids long.